This paragraph covers one TCR beta chain sequence. Antigen specificity is unknown. The sample is drawn from a study of identifying expanded T cells in peripheral blood. The data were produced by immunoSEQ multiplex PCR, yet TCRdb's version contains in-frame clones alone and is incomplete. The sample contains fewer than 110,000 clones, roughly 87% of which appear only once. No infections or other immune events were documented during collection. Study findings and constraints: Differentially abundant clones: about 1.2 between replicates, about 17 at two to three weeks, approximately 19 at four. Variance in clone template counts between approximately two-week samples significantly increased with total template count across all healthy donors.

Sequences were obtained from blood. The receptor was isolated from a person aged 18-70 years in good health.

The CDR3 sequence is CASRGQGTTGELFF. In DNA, the CDR3 is TGTGCCAGCAGGGGGCAGGGGACGACCGGGGAGCTGTTTTTT. The chain recombines TRBV7-9 with TRBJ2-2, with D tentatively TRBD1 (6 bases). This CDR3 contains 14 residues. Germline assignment: CDR1 SEHNR and CDR2 FQNEAQ (reference sequence). V was clipped by 6 bases and J by 5 bases, with 13 bases between them.